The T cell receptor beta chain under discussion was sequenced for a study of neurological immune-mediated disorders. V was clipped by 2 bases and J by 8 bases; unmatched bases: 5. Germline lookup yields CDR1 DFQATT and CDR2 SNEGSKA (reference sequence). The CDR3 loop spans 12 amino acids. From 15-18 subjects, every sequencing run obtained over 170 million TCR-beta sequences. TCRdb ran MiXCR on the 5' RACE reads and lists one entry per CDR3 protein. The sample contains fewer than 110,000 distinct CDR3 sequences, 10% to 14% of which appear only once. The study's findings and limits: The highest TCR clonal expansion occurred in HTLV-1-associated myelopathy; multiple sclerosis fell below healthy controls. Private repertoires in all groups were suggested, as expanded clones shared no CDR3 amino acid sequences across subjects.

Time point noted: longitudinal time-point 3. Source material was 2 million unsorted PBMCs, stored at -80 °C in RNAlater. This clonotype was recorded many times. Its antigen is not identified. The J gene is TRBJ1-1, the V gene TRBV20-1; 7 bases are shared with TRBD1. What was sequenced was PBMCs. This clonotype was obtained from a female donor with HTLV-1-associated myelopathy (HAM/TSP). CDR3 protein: CSARSARGEAFF. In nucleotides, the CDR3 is TGCAGTGCTAGATCGGCCAGGGGGGAAGCTTTCTTT.